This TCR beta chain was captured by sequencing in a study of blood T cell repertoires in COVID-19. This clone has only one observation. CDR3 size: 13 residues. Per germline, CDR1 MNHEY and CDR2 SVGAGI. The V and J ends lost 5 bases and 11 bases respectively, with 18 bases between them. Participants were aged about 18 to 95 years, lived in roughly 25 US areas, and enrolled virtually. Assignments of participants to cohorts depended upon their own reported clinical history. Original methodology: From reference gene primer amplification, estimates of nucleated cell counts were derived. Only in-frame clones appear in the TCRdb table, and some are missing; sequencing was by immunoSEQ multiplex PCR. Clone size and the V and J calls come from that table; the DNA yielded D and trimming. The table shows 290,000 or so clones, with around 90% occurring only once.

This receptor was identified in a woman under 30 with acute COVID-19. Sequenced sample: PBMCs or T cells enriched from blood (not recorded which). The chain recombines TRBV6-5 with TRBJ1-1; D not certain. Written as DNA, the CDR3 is TGTGCCAGCAGTAACGACTCACCCGGAGCGGCTTTCTTT. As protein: CASSNDSPGAAFF.